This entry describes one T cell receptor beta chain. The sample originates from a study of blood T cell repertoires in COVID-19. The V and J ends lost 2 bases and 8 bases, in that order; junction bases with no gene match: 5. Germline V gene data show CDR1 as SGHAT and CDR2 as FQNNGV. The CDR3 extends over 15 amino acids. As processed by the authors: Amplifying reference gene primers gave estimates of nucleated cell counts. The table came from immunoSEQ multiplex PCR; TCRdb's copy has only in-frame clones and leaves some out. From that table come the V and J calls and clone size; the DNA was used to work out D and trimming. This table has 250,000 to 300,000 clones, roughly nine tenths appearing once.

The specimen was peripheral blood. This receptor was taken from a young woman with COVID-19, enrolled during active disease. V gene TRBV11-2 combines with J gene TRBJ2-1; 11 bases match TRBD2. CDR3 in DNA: TGTGCCAGCAGCTTAACTAGCGGGGGTTTGGATGAGCAGTTCTTC. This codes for CASSLTSGGLDEQFF.